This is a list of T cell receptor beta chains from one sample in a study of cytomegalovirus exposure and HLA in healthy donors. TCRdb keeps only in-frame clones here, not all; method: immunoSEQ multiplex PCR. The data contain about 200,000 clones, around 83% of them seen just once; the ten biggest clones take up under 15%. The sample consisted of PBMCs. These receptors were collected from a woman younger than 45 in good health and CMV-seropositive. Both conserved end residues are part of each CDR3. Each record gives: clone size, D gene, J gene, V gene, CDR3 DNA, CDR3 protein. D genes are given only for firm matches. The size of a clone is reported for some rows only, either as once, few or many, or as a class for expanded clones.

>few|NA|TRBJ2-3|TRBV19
TGTGCCAGTAGTGGAGGACCCACAGATACGCAGTATTTT
CASSGGPTDTQYF
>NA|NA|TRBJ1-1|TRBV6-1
TGTGCCAGCAGTCAGGGGAGGAACACTGAAGCTTTCTTT
CASSQGRNTEAFF
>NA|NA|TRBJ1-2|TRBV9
TGTGCCAGCAGTCCCCGGGGGGGGGACTATGGCTACACCTTC
CASSPRGGDYGYTF
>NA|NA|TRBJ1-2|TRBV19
TGTGCCAGTAGTAGGGAGGTAGGGGTAAGCGACTACACCTTC
CASSREVGVSDYTF
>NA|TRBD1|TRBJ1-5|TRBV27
TGTGCCAGCAGTCCTCGACAGGGTTCGGGTCAGCCCCAGCATTTT
CASSPRQGSGQPQHF
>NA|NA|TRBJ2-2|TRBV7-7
TGTGCTAGCAGCTCCGGGACAAGTAACACCGGGGAGCTGTTTTTT
CASSSGTSNTGELFF
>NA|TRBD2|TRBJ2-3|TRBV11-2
TGTGCCAGCAGCTTATGGGGGGGGGCAGATACGCAGTATTTT
CASSLWGGADTQYF
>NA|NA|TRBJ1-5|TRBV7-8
TGTGCCAGCAGCCGAGAGGCGCCTTATAGCAATCAGCCCCAGCATTTT
CASSREAPYSNQPQHF
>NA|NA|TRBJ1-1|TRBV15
TGTGCCACCAGCAGAGCACCGAGGGACACTGAAGCTTTCTTT
CATSRAPRDTEAFF
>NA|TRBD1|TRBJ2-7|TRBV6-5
TGTGCCAGCAGTTACAGTAAGGGGACAGGAGGTGAGCAGTACTTC
CASSYSKGTGGEQYF
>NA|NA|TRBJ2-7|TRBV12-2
TGTGCAAGTCGCTTAGCATGTGGGACTTCCACCTACGAGCAGTACTTC
CASRLACGTSTYEQYF
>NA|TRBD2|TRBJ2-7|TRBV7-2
TGTGCCAGCAGCGACACTAGCGGGAGAGGGTACGAGCAGTACTTC
CASSDTSGRGYEQYF
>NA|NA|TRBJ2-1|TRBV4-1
TGCGCCAGCAGCCAAATAGCCTCTCCGGACAATGAGCAGTTCTTC
CASSQIASPDNEQFF
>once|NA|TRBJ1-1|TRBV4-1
TGCGCCAGCAGCCAAGATATCGGGAACACTGAAGCTTTCTTT
CASSQDIGNTEAFF
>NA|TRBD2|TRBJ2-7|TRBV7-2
TGTGCCAGCAGCTTTGGACTAGCGGGAGAAGCGCAGTACTTC
CASSFGLAGEAQYF
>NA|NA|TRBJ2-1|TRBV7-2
TGTGCCAGCAGCTTAGCTGCGGGGCCCTACTACAATGAGCAGTTCTTC
CASSLAAGPYYNEQFF
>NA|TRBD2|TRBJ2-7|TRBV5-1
TGCGCCAGCAGCTTGAGCCCACTGGGGAATAGCGGGAGCAAGCAGTACTTC
CASSLSPLGNSGSKQYF
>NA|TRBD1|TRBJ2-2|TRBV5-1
TGCGCCAGCAGCTTGGGGGACAGGGCCCTCAGGCACACCGGGGAGCTGTTTTTT
CASSLGDRALRHTGELFF
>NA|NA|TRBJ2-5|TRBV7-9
TGTGCCAGCAGCTTAACACAGGACATGCAGGAGACCCAGTACTTC
CASSLTQDMQETQYF
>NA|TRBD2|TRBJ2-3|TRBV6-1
TGTGCCAGCAGTGTGACTAGCGGGGGAGATACGCAGTATTTT
CASSVTSGGDTQYF
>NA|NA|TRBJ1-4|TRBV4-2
TGTGCCAGCAGCCAAGATCGGCGGGGACGTGCAACTAATGAAAAACTGTTTTTT
CASSQDRRGRATNEKLFF
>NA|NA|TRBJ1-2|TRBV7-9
TGTGCCAGCAGTTCCGACAGGTCTCGGTACTATGGCTACACCTTC
CASSSDRSRYYGYTF
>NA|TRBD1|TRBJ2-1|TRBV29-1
TGCAGCCAGCGCTCGGGACAGGGTAACAATGAGCAGTTCTTC
CSQRSGQGNNEQFF
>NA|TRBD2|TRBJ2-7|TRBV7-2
TGTGCCAGCAGCATGGGACTAGCGGGAGGTGCCTACGAGCAGTACTTC
CASSMGLAGGAYEQYF
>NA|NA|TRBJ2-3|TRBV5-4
TGTGCCAGCAGCCCCTCTAGAGTCCCAGATACGCAGTATTTT
CASSPSRVPDTQYF
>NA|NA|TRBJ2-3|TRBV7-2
TGTGCCAGCAGCTCCGCTGCGGATACGCAGTATTTT
CASSSAADTQYF
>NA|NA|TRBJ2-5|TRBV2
TGTGCCAGCAGTGGCAGTCCAGGAGTAGGGGGTTACCAAGAGACCCAGTACTTC
CASSGSPGVGGYQETQYF
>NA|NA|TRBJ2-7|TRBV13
TGTGCCAGCAGCTCCCCGACGGGTCAGCGTGAGCAGTACTTC
CASSSPTGQREQYF
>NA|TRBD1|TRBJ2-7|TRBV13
TGTGCCAGCAGCCCACAGGGGTCGGGCCAAGAGCAGTACTTC
CASSPQGSGQEQYF
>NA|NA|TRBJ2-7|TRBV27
TGTGCCAGCAGACCCGCCAGGGGATCCTACGAGCAGTACTTC
CASRPARGSYEQYF
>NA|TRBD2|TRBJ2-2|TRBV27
TGTGCCAGCACCTCGGCGAGCGGGATTAGCGGGGAGCTGTTTTTT
CASTSASGISGELFF
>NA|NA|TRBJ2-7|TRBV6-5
TGTGCCAGCAGTTGGAACAGGGGGGGCGAGCAGTACTTC
CASSWNRGGEQYF
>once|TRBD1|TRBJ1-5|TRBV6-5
TGTGCCAGCAGGCGACAGGGGAATCAGCCCCAGCATTTT
CASRRQGNQPQHF
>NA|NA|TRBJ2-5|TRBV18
TGTGCCAGCTCACGAGGCGGCTTGGGAGAGACCCAGTACTTC
CASSRGGLGETQYF
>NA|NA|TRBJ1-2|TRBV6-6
TGTGCCAGCAGTTACAGCGAGTTCTATGGCTACACCTTC
CASSYSEFYGYTF
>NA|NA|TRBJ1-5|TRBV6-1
TGTGCCAGCAGCCTCCCTACAGGTTCCGCCCAGCCCCAGCATTTT
CASSLPTGSAQPQHF
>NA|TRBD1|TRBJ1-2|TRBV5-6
TGTGCCAGCAGCTCATACCCGGGACAGAGAGACTATGGCTACACCTTC
CASSSYPGQRDYGYTF
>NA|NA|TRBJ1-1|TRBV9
TGTGCCAGCAGCGGGGGGACATCCCCAAGCAACACTGAAGCTTTCTTT
CASSGGTSPSNTEAFF
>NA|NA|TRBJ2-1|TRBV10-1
TGCGCCAGCAGTGAGTCAGCAGGGGGGAGCCCCATGTCGGAGCAGTTCTTC
CASSESAGGSPMSEQFF
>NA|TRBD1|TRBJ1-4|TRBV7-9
TGTGCCAGCAGTCCGACCGGGACAGTCCCCGAAAAACTGTTTTTT
CASSPTGTVPEKLFF
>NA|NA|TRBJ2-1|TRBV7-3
TGTGCCAGCAGCTCGACTCCCTTAAAGTACAATGAGCAGTTCTTC
CASSSTPLKYNEQFF
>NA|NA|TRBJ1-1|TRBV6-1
TGTGCCAGCAGTCGTGGGTATGGGGCAAACACTGAAGCTTTCTTT
CASSRGYGANTEAFF
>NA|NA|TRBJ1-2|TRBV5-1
TGCGCCAGCAGCTCCAGACTGACTTATGGCTACACCTTC
CASSSRLTYGYTF
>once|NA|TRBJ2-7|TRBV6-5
TGTGCCAGCAGCCGGGGGGCGGAGGGAACCTACGAGCAGTACTTC
CASSRGAEGTYEQYF
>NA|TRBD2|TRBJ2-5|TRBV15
TGTGCCACCAGCGCTAGCGGGAGCTTTGGAGAGACCCAGTACTTC
CATSASGSFGETQYF
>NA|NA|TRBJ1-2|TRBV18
TGTGCCAGCTCACCAGCCAGAAATAACTATGGCTACACCTTC
CASSPARNNYGYTF
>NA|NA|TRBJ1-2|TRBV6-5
TGTGCCAGCAGTAAGGGGCAGGGCTCAGGAGGCTACACCTTC
CASSKGQGSGGYTF
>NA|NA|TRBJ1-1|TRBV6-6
TGTGCCAGCAGTTACTCGTTCGAGGGATTAGGTTTCTTT
CASSYSFEGLGFF